This T cell receptor (beta chain) was captured in a study of shared clonotypes between healthy human individuals. In the study overall: Serving as donors were a couple of women and a few men, whose ages spanned 18 to 49.

The donor cohort consisted entirely of Caucasian adults residing in Nashville, Tennessee. This table comes from immunoSEQ multiplex PCR, and its TCRdb copy is limited to in-frame clones, with some not included. The sample has fewer than 1.6 million clones; about 98.5% are singletons. As concerns this clone: Its antigen is still unknown.

The V gene's germline CDR1 is ENHRY and CDR2 SYGVKD. The CDR3 is 14 residues long. Trimming left V 0 bases short and J 3 bases short, with 9 bases between. Overall study results and limits: Exclusively blood specimens were collected; tissue repertoires likely differ.

The chain carries TRBV10-3 and TRBJ2-7; D perhaps matches TRBD1 (5 bases). What was sequenced was naive CD4+ T cells sorted from blood. Sample subset: CD45RA+ positively selected. The sequence came from a man aged 25-40 years in good health. CDR3 DNA: TGTGCCATCAGTGAGTCGTCAGGGTACTACGAGCAGTACTTC. It codes for CAISESSGYYEQYF.